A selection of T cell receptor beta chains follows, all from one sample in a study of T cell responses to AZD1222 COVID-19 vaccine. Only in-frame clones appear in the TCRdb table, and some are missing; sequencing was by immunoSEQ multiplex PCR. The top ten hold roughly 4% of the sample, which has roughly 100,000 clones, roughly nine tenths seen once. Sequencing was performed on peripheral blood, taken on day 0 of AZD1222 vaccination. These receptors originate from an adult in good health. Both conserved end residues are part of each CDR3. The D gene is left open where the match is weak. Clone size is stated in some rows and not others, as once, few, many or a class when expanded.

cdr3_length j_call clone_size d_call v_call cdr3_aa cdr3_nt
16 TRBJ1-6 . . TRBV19 CASSIGRDIGVSPLHF TGTGCCAGTAGTATCGGGCGGGACATTGGAGTTTCACCCCTCCACTTT
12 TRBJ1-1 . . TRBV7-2 CASSLGWSEAFF TGTGCCAGCAGCTTAGGGTGGAGTGAAGCTTTCTTT
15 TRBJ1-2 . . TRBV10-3 CAISESWGANYGYTF TGTGCCATCAGTGAGTCCTGGGGAGCTAACTATGGCTACACCTTC
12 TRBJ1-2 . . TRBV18 CASSPNHYGYTF TGTGCCAGCTCACCCAATCACTATGGCTACACCTTC
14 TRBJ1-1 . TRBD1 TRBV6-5 CASSRQGRDTEAFF TGTGCCAGCAGTCGACAGGGCCGGGACACTGAAGCTTTCTTT
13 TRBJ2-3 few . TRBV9 CASSLGFTDTQYF TGTGCCAGCAGCCTAGGATTCACAGATACGCAGTATTTT
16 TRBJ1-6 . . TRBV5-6 CASNLGPMPYNSPLHF TGTGCCAGCAACTTGGGACCCATGCCCTATAATTCACCCCTCCACTTT
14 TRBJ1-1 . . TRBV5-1 CASSSDEGSTQAFF TGCGCCAGCAGCTCCGATGAAGGGTCGACCCAAGCTTTCTTT
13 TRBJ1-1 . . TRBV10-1 CASSENLNTEAFF TGCGCCAGCAGTGAGAATCTGAACACTGAAGCTTTCTTT
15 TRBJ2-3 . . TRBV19 CASSKLTADTDTQYF TGTGCCAGTAGTAAACTGACAGCGGACACAGATACGCAGTATTTT
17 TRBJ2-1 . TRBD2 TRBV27 CASSSVVVAGAYNEQFF TGTGCCAGCAGTTCCGTGGTGGTAGCGGGGGCCTACAATGAGCAGTTCTTC
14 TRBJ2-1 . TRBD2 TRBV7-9 CASSLSGGRNEQFF TGTGCCAGCAGCTTAAGCGGGGGGCGCAATGAGCAGTTCTTC
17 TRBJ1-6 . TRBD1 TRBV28 CASSSGTGSSYNSPLHF TGTGCCAGCAGTTCAGGGACAGGGAGCTCCTATAATTCACCCCTCCACTTT
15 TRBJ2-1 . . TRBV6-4 CASSDSPGARNEQFF TGTGCCAGCAGTGACTCCCCGGGGGCGAGGAATGAGCAGTTCTTC
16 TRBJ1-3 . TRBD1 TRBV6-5 CASSYSRGQTGNTIYF TGTGCCAGCAGTTACTCGAGGGGGCAAACTGGAAACACCATATATTTT
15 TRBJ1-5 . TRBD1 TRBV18 CASSPGQGGVQPQHF TGTGCCAGCTCACCGGGACAGGGGGGAGTTCAGCCCCAGCATTTT
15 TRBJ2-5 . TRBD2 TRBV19 CASSPLRVAGGAQYF TGTGCCAGTAGTCCCCTCAGGGTAGCGGGGGGGGCCCAGTACTTC
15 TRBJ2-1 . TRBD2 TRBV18 CASSDTGLAGGRQFF TGTGCCAGCTCAGACACGGGACTAGCGGGGGGCCGGCAGTTCTTC
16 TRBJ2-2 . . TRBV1 CTSSQDNSGGAGELFF TGCACCAGCAGCCAAGATAATAGCGGGGGTGCCGGGGAGCTGTTTTTT
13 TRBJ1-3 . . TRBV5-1 CASSATDGNTIYF TGCGCCAGCAGCGCGACCGACGGAAACACCATATATTTT
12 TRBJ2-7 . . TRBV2 CASREGEYEQYF TGTGCCAGCAGAGAGGGAGAGTACGAGCAGTACTTC